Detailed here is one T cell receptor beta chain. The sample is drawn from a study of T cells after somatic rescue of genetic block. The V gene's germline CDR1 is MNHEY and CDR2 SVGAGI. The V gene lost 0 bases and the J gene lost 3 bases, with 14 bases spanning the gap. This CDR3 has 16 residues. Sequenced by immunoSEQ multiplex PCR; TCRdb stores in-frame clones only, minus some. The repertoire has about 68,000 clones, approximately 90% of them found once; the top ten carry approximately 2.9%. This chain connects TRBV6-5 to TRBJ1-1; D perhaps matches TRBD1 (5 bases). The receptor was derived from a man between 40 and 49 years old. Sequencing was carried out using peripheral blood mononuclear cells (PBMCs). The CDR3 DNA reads TGTGCCAGCAGTTACTCCCGGGGGTCCACCGACACTGAAGCTTTCTTT. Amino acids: CASSYSRGSTDTEAFF.